The 19 T cell receptor beta chains reported below all come from one sample, sequenced in a study of post-analysis software for immune sequencing data. These receptors' antigens are unknown. Study-wide findings and caveats: Comparison of patients with controls showed about 5 TRBV segments more frequent in patients, TRBV5-6, TRBV5-1 and TRBV20-1 among them.

The authors incorporated unique molecular identifiers into the TCR beta cDNA libraries. TCRdb reprocessed the PCR reads via MiXCR and lists one record per CDR3 protein. Counted here are 600,000 to 700,000 distinct CDR3 sequences, 55% to 70% occurring once; the ten biggest clones make up about 11%. The sequencing sample was made of blood. Receptors originate from a girl aged 2 to 9 with multiple sclerosis.

V usage is TRBV5-6 and J usage is TRBJ2-7; D uncertain. Germline V gene data show CDR1 as SGHDT and CDR2 as YYEEEE. V lost 4 bases, J lost 0 bases, and 5 bases lay in between. The CDR3 sequence is 12 residues long. CDR3 bases: TGTGCCAGCAGCGCCTTCTCCTACGAGCAGTACTTC. Its translation is CASSAFSYEQYF.

The V call is TRBV3-1, the J call TRBJ2-1; either TRBD1 or TRBD2 may supply D (6 bases each). Deletions cut 1 base from V and 7 bases from J, with 14 bases between. This CDR3 has 15 amino acids. Germline V lookup: CDR1 LGHDT, CDR2 YNNKEL (reference sequence). The CDR3 DNA follows: TGTGCCAGCAGCCAAGGATTGGGGGGCGCGAATGAGCAGTTCTTC. It codes for CASSQGLGGANEQFF.

The chain couples TRBV3-1 to TRBJ1-2; D is undetermined. Per the germline V gene, CDR1 is LGHDT and CDR2 is YNNKEL (reference sequence). The length of the CDR3 is 16 residues. V gave up 0 bases and J gave up 5 bases, with 16 bases separating them. This CDR3 is CASSQETHLGLYGYTF. As DNA, the CDR3 is TGTGCCAGCAGCCAAGAGACCCACCTAGGGCTTTATGGCTACACCTTC.

This clonotype was counted a few times. The chain combines TRBV29-1 with TRBJ2-1; possibly TRBD1 for D (6 bases). CDR1 is SQVTM, CDR2 ANQGSEA, per germline. The V gene lost 6 bases and the J gene lost 0 bases, with 9 bases spanning the gap. The CDR3 contains 13 residues. CDR3 coding DNA: TGCAGCGTCTTCAGGGGCTCCTACAATGAGCAGTTCTTC. The encoded protein is CSVFRGSYNEQFF.

The chain has TRBV29-1 and TRBJ1-2, with TRBD1 matching over 8 bases. The CDR3 extends over 11 amino acids. Germline-derived CDR1 and CDR2 are SQVTM and ANQGSEA. V lost 4 bases, J lost 8 bases, and 3 bases stayed unmatched. CDR3 DNA sequence: TGCAGCGTTGGGACAGGGCTGGGCTACACCTTC. Its translation is CSVGTGLGYTF.

The gene calls are TRBV5-1 and TRBJ2-5, with D possibly matching TRBD2 (5 bases). The CDR3 extends over 17 amino acids. Germline V gene data show CDR1 as SGHRS and CDR2 as YFSETQ. Between the trimmed V and J ends, which lost 3 bases and 0 bases, there was a span of 18 bases. CDR3 DNA sequence: TGCGCCAGCAGCTGGTGGGCCGGGGATACGTACCAAGAGACCCAGTACTTC. Translating gives CASSWWAGDTYQETQYF.

The chain has TRBV25-1 and TRBJ1-2; D gene ambiguous. Trimming took 2 bases from V and 8 from J, leaving 18 bases between them. CDR3 length: 15 residues. Germline V gene lookup returns CDR1 MGHDK and CDR2 SYGVNS. CDR3 in DNA: TGTGCCAGCAGTGAAAGAAGTGGAGGTGGCTGGGGCTACACCTTC. As protein: CASSERSGGGWGYTF.

The V and J genes are TRBV12-3 or TRBV12-4 and TRBJ2-1; D is undetermined. The CDR3 is 15 residues long. V shed 2 bases and J shed 0 bases, with 8 bases lying between them. Here the CDR3 reads CASSLKVNSYNEQFF. The CDR3 DNA reads TGTGCCAGCAGTTTAAAGGTTAACTCCTACAATGAGCAGTTCTTC.

This chain uses TRBV7-9 with TRBJ2-1; TRBD2 matches at 8 bases. Germline V gene sequence: CDR1 SEHNR, CDR2 FQNEAQ (reference sequence). CDR3 length equals 15 residues. V gave up 5 bases and J gave up 3 bases; unmatched junction bases: 6. The CDR3 loop reads CASSPGSGNYNEQFF. The CDR3 DNA follows: TGTGCCAGCAGCCCCGGTAGCGGGAACTACAATGAGCAGTTCTTC.

This clonotype was observed a few times. Germline and junction disagree at one end, which may indicate a read error. V usage is TRBV20-1 and J usage is TRBJ2-3; 12 positions match TRBD2. The germline gives CDR1 DFQATT, CDR2 SNEGSKA (reference sequence). The CDR3 consists of 14 residues. The CDR3 DNA reads TGCAGTGCTGCGACTAGCGGGAGCACAGACACGCAGTATTTT. Its protein is CSAATSGSTDTQYF.

The V gene is TRBV15, the J gene TRBJ1-2, with D perhaps matching TRBD1 (5 bases). This CDR3 is 13 amino acids long. The V gene lost 8 bases and the J gene lost 3 bases, with 13 bases spanning the gap. CDR1 is LNHNV and CDR2 is YYDKDF in the germline V gene (reference sequence). CDR3 nucleotides: TGTGCCACCGGCCGCCGGGACGACTATGGCTACACCTTC. Translation gives CATGRRDDYGYTF. The full variable domain, its missing parts supplied by reference TRBV15 and TRBJ1-2, is DAMVIQNPRYQVTQFGKPVTLSCSQTLNHNVMYWYQQKSSQAPKLLFHYYDKDFNNEADTPDNFQSRRPNTSFCFLDIRSPGLGDTAMYLCATGRRDDYGYTFGSGTRLTVV.

There are a few counts of this clonotype. The chain has TRBV20-1 and TRBJ2-7, with 8 bases that match TRBD1. Per germline, CDR1 DFQATT and CDR2 SNEGSKA (reference sequence). The CDR3 loop spans 14 amino acids. Losses at the gene ends were 2 bases for V and 4 bases for J; bases not matched to a gene: 7. The chain's CDR3 is CSARPGTGTYEQYF. The CDR3 DNA reads as TGCAGTGCTAGACCCGGGACAGGAACGTACGAGCAGTACTTC.

Details on this clonotype: No DNA is shown, since the ends of the CDR3 on it are uncertain; the CDR3 is the one TCRdb lists. V and J are TRBV12-3 or TRBV12-4 and TRBJ2-5; TRBD1 reflects the table's D call only, with no check against the DNA. The CDR3 adds up to 15 amino acids, both ends counted. The CDR3 region is CASSTSGQGERTQYF.

V and J are TRBV29-1 and TRBJ2-7; unclear D gene. The DNA end is more similar to TRBJ2-5, so the J call may be wrong. The germline CDR1 and CDR2 sequences are SQVTM and ANQGSEA. The CDR3 is made up of 14 amino acids. The chain's CDR3 is CSVRITEDQETQYF. The CDR3 DNA is TGCAGCGTTCGTATTACAGAAGACCAAGAGACCCAGTACTTC.

The CDR3 is CASSQIREAYEQYF. The CDR3 DNA follows: TGCGCCAGCAGCCAAATCAGGGAAGCCTACGAGCAGTACTTC. V usage is TRBV4-1 and J usage is TRBJ2-4; TRBD1 might be the D (5 bases). TRBJ2-7 matches the DNA end more closely, so the J call is doubtful. This CDR3 has 14 amino acids. Germline values: CDR1 MGHRA, CDR2 YSYEKL.

This sequence joins TRBV5-1 and TRBJ2-1; the match to TRBD1 covers 11 bases. The V gene's germline CDR1 is SGHRS and CDR2 YFSETQ. The trim removed 4 bases at V and 5 bases at J, leaving 11 bases unmatched. CDR3 size: 17 residues. The CDR3 protein is CASSTGQGASGNNEQFF. The CDR3 DNA sequence: TGCGCCAGCAGCACTGGACAGGGGGCTAGCGGGAACAATGAGCAGTTCTTC.

The V call is TRBV12-3 or TRBV12-4, the J call TRBJ2-1; the match to TRBD1 covers 7 bases. With 3 bases clipped from V and 1 base from J, the junction kept 3 bases outside the gene matches. The CDR3 length is 15 residues. The CDR3 region has the DNA TGTGCCAGCAGTTTCGCCAGGGGGTCCTACAATGAGCAGTTCTTC. Translating it yields CASSFARGSYNEQFF.

This rearrangement joins TRBV10-3 to TRBJ2-6; TRBD2 agrees at 8 bases. This CDR3 comprises 18 residues. Germline V CDR1 and CDR2: ENHRY, SYGVKD. The trim removed 2 bases at V and 0 bases at J, leaving 6 bases unmatched. The CDR3 here is CAISEVSSGHSGANVLTF. The CDR3 bases are TGTGCCATCAGTGAGGTGTCTAGCGGGCACTCTGGGGCCAACGTCCTGACTTTC.

The gene calls are TRBV5-1 and TRBJ1-2; D is perhaps TRBD1 (6 bases). This CDR3 has 14 amino acids. Trimming removed 4 bases from V and 3 bases from J, with 13 bases in between. The germline V gene has CDR1 SGHRS and CDR2 YFSETQ. The CDR3 sequence is CASSVFGQHYGYTF. For the CDR3, the DNA is TGCGCCAGCAGCGTCTTCGGACAGCACTATGGCTACACCTTC.